Below are 5 T cell receptor beta chains sequenced from a single sample in a study of T cell responses to AZD1222 COVID-19 vaccine. Here immunoSEQ multiplex PCR was the method, and the copy in TCRdb shows in-frame clones only, minus some. The sample has about 120,000 clones, approximately 93% seen once; the top ten hold 4% to 5%. The sample consisted of peripheral blood, taken on day 0 of AZD1222 vaccination. The receptors here all came from an adult in good health.

CDR3 bases: TGTGCCAGCAGCTTGGACAGGGTGGGGGAAAAACTGTTTTTT. Its translation is CASSLDRVGEKLFF. The V gene is TRBV5-5, the J gene TRBJ1-4; maybe TRBD1 (6 bases). The germline V gene encodes CDR1 SGHKS and CDR2 YYEKEE (reference sequence). This CDR3 is built from 14 residues. V dropped 0 bases and J dropped 8 bases, with 11 bases sitting between them.

The chain joins TRBV7-6 to TRBJ2-3, with TRBD1 as a possible D gene (6 bases). CDR1 and CDR2 (germline): SGHVS, FNYEAQ. CDR3 length equals 15 residues. Deletions cut 5 bases from V and 3 bases from J, with 15 bases between. This CDR3 is CASSIFTGLTDTQYF. The CDR3 region has the DNA TGTGCCAGCAGCATTTTTACAGGGTTGACAGATACGCAGTATTTT. Complete variable domain (other parts from reference TRBV7-6 and TRBJ2-3): GAGVSQSPRYKVTKRGQDVALRCDPISGHVSLYWYRQALGQGPEFLTYFNYEAQQDKSGLPNDRFSAERPEGSISTLTIQRTEQRDSAMYRCASSIFTGLTDTQYFGPGTRLTVL.

The chain links TRBV27 to TRBJ1-5; the D gene is possibly TRBD1 (5 bases). Germline V gene sequence: CDR1 MNHEY, CDR2 SMNVEV (reference sequence). The CDR3 covers 14 residues. Trimming left V 3 bases short and J 7 bases short, with 13 bases between. CDR3 sequence (DNA): TGTGCCAGCAGTTTCGGAGGGGTTAACCAGCCCCAGCATTTT. It specifies CASSFGGVNQPQHF.

The CDR3 DNA sequence: TGTGCAAGTCCCCCCTGGGGCGGCTACACCTTC. Translated: CASPPWGGYTF. V is TRBV12-2 and J is TRBJ1-2; no check of the table's D call, TRBD1, against the DNA was made. TRBV12-2 is noted as a pseudogene. This CDR3 comprises 11 residues.

This chain joins TRBV7-2 and TRBJ2-3; D possibly matches TRBD1 or TRBD2 (5 bases each). CDR1 SGHTA and CDR2 FQGNSA come from the germline V gene. The CDR3 length is 16 residues. Trimming stripped 1 base from V and 0 bases from J, with 11 bases between. CDR3 sequence (DNA): TGTGCCAGCAGCTTAGATGGGGGAACTAGCACAGATACGCAGTATTTT. It encodes CASSLDGGTSTDTQYF. Supplemented by reference TRBV7-2 and TRBJ2-3, the full variable domain reads GAGVSQSPSNKVTEKGKDVELRCDPISGHTALYWYRQSLGQGLEFLIYFQGNSAPDKSGLPSDRFSAERTGGSVSTLTIQRTQQEDSAVYLCASSLDGGTSTDTQYFGPGTRLTVL.